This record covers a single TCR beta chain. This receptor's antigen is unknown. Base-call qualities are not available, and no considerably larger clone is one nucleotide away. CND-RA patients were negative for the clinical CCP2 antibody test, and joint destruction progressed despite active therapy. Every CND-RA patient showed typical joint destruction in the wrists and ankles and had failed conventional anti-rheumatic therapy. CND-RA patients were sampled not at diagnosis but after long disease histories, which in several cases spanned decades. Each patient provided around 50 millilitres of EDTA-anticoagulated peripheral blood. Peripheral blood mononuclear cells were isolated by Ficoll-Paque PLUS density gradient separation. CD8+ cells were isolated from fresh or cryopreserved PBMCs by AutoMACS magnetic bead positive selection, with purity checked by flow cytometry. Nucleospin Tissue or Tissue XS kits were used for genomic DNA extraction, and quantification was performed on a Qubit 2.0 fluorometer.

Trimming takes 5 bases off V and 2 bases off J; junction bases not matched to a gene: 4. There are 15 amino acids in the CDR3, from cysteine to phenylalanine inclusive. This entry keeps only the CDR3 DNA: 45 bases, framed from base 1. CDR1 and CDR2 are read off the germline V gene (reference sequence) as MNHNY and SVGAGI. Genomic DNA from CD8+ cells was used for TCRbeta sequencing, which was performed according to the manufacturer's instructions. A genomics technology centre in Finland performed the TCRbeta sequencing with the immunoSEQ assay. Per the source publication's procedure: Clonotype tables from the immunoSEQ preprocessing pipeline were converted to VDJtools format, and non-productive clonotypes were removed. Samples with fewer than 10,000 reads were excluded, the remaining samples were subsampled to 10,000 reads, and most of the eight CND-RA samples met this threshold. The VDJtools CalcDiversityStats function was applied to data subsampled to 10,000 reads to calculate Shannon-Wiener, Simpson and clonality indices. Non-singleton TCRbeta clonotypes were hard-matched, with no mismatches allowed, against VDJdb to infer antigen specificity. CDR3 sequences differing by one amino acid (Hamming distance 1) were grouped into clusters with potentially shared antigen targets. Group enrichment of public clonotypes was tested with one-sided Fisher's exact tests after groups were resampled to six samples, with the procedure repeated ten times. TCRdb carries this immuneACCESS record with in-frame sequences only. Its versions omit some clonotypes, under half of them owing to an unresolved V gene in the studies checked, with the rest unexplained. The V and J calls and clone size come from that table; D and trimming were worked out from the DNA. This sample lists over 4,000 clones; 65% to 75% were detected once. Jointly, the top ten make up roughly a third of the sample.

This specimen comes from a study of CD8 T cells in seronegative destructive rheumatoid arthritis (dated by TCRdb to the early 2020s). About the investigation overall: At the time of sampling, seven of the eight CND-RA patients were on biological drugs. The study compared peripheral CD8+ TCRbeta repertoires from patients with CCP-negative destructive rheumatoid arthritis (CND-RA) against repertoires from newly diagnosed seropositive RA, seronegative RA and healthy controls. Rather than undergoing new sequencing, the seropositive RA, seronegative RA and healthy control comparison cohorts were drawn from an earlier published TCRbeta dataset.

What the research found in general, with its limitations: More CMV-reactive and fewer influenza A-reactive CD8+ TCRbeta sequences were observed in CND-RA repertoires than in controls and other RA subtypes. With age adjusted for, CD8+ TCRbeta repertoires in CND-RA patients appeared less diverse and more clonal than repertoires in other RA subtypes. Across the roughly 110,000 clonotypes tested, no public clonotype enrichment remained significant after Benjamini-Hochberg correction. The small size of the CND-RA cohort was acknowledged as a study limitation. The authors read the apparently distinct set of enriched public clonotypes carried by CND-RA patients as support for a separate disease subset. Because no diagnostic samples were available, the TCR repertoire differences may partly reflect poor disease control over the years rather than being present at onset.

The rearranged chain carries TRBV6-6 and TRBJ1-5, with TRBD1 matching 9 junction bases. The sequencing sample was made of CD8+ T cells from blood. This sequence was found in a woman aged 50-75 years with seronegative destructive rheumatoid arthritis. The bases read TGTGCCAGCAGTCCTACAGGGGGCGGCAATCAGCCCCAGCATTTT. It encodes CASSPTGGGNQPQHF.